The T cell receptor beta chain under discussion was sequenced for a study of tissue T cells after allogeneic stem cell transplantation. Study-wide results and limits: The study did not identify alloreactive or antigen-specific tissue TCRs, and some clones might be persisting host cells.

Clones were read by immunoSEQ multiplex PCR, and TCRdb kept only the in-frame ones, dropping some. The sample has around 28,000 clones, 85% seen once; the top ten hold about 3.7%. Germline V CDR1 and CDR2: KGHDR, SFDVKD. V was cut by 1 base and J by 12 bases, with 14 bases left in between. CDR3 size: 13 residues. A few counts support this clone. The antigen is undetermined. The chain combines TRBV24-1 with TRBJ1-1; D gene ambiguous. This sequence originates from a woman aged 18-55 years who later had graft-versus-host disease after an allogeneic stem cell transplant. Specimen: blood, collected before transplantation. The CDR3 bases are TGTGCCACCAGTGATTTTGGCAGCCAGGTAACTTTCTTT. This sequence encodes CATSDFGSQVTFF.